One sample yielded the 3 T cell receptor beta chains listed below, sequenced in a study of identical twins' blood T cells. Via MiXCR, TCRdb re-called the 5' RACE reads, giving one row per CDR3 protein. The data contain fewer than 450,000 distinct CDR3 sequences, around 30% of them seen just once; the ten biggest clones take up 6.1%. Sequenced sample: PBMCs. These receptors were collected from a woman between 18 and 50 years old in good health.

The V call is TRBV6-2 or TRBV6-3, the J call TRBJ1-5; 7 bases line up with TRBD1. The CDR3 is 15 residues long. J was trimmed by 5 bases and V by 7 bases; bases with no gene match: 11. Germline-derived CDR1 and CDR2 are MNHEY and SVGEGT. CDR3 sequence: CASNPIPTGYQPQHF. The CDR3, as DNA: TGTGCCAGCAATCCAATCCCGACAGGGTATCAGCCCCAGCATTTT.

The chain joins TRBV7-9 to TRBJ1-2; D call uncertain. The CDR3 is made up of 16 amino acids. Germline lookup yields CDR1 SEHNR and CDR2 FQNEAQ (reference sequence). V was trimmed by 8 bases and J by 0 bases, leaving 19 bases between them. CDR3 sequence: CASHPSGGIPNYGYTF. CDR3 nucleotides: TGTGCCAGCCATCCCTCCGGAGGGATTCCTAACTATGGCTACACCTTC.

This clonotype turned up a few times. V is TRBV12-5 and J is TRBJ2-7; 9 bases are shared with TRBD2. This CDR3 is built from 13 residues. The germline CDR1 and CDR2 sequences are LGHNT and FRNRAP. V shed 7 bases, J shed 2 bases, and the junction held 3 bases outside the gene matches. CDR3 bases: TGTGCTAGTGTGGGACTAGCTACCTACGAGCAGTACTTC. Translation: CASVGLATYEQYF.